The sequence of this T cell receptor beta chain was determined in a study of post-analysis software for immune sequencing data. Study conclusions and caveats: Samples sharing a preparation batch grouped tightly together when assessed by F measure. Higher frequency in patients than in controls was seen for a handful of TRBV segments, with TRBV5-6, TRBV5-1 and TRBV20-1 among them. The normalized Chao1 diversity of multiple sclerosis patients was significantly lower than that of controls.

Germline assignment: CDR1 SGHTA and CDR2 FQGNSA. CDR3 length equals 14 residues. Trimming removed 0 bases at V and 7 bases at J, with 12 bases between. Each TCR beta cDNA library carried unique molecular identifiers. TCRdb itself ran the PCR reads through MiXCR, one entry per CDR3 protein. The profile shows roughly 600,000 distinct CDR3 sequences, 44% of them singletons. The table lists this clonotype with a few counts. Its target is unknown. Sequencing was carried out using blood. This clonotype was sampled from a girl aged 5 to 17 with multiple sclerosis. The V and J genes are TRBV7-2 and TRBJ1-2, with D possibly being TRBD1 (6 bases). CDR3 in amino acids: CASSLATGSGGYTF. The CDR3 coding sequence is TGTGCCAGCAGCTTAGCCACAGGGTCTGGTGGCTACACCTTC.